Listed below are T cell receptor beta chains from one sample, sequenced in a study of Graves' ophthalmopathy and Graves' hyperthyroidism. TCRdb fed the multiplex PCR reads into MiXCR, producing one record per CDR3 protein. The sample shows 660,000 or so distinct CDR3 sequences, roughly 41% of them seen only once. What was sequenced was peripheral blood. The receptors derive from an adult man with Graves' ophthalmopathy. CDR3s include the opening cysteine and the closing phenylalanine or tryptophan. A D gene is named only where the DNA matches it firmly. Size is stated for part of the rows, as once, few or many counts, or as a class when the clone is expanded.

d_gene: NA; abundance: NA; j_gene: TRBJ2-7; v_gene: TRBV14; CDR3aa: CASSQELGGLHEQYF; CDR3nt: TGTGCCAGCAGCCAAGAGCTGGGGGGTTTACACGAGCAGTACTTC
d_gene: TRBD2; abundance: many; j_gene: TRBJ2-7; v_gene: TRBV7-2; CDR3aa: CASSLEGLAVYEQYF; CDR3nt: TGTGCCAGCAGCTTAGAGGGACTAGCGGTCTACGAGCAGTACTTC
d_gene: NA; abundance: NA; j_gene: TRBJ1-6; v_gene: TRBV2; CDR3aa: CASSGRENSPLHF; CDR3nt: TGTGCCAGCAGTGGGAGGGAAAATTCACCCCTCCACTTT
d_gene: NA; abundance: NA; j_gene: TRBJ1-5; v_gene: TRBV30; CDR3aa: CDRRSTEDQPQHF; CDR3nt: TGTGATCGGAGGTCGACAGAGGATCAGCCCCAGCATTTT
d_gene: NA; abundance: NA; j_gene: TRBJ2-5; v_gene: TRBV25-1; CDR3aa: CASSELGVGETQYF; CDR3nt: TGTGCCAGCAGTGAATTAGGGGTCGGGGAGACCCAGTACTTC
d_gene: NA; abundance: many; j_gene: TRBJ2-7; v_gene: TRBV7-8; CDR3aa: CASSLDEGITYEQYF; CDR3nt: TGTGCCAGCAGCTTGGATGAGGGCATTACCTACGAGCAGTACTTC
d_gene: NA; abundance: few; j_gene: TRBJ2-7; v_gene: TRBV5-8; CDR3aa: CASSLGTDSDEQYF; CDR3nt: TGTGCCAGCAGCTTGGGGACCGACAGCGACGAGCAGTACTTC
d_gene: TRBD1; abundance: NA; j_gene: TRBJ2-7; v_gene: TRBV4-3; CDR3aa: CASSQERDRGLEQYF; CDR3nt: TGCGCCAGCAGCCAAGAACGGGACAGGGGGCTCGAGCAGTACTTC
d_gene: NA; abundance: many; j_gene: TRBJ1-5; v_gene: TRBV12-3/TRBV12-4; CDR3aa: CASSPMDRSNQPQHF; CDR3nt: TGTGCCAGCAGCCCGATGGACCGTAGCAATCAGCCCCAGCATTTT
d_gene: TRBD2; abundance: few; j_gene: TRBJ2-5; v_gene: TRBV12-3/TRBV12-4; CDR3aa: CASSFLGSGGRGETQYF; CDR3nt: TGTGCCAGCAGTTTCCTCGGCAGCGGGGGGCGGGGGGAGACCCAGTACTTC
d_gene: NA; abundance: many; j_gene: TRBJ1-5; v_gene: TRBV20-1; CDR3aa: CSARRGNHQPQHF; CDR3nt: TGCAGTGCTAGGAGGGGTAATCATCAGCCCCAGCATTTT
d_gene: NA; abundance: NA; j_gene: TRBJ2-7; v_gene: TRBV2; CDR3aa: CASSRRYRGFYGQYF; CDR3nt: TGTGCCAGCAGCAGGAGGTATAGGGGGTTCTACGGGCAGTACTTC
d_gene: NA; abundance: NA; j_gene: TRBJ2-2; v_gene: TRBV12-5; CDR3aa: CASGFGLIGELFF; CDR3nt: TGTGCTAGTGGTTTTGGTCTAATCGGGGAGCTGTTTTTT
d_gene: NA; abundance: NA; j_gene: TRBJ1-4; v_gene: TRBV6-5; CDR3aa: CASSYGVGGGGEKLFF; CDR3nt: TGTGCCAGCAGTTATGGTGTGGGAGGGGGAGGGGAAAAACTGTTTTTT
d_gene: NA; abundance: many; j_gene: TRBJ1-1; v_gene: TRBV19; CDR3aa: CASRSRDGIEAFF; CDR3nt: TGTGCCAGTAGGTCCCGGGACGGAATCGAAGCTTTCTTT
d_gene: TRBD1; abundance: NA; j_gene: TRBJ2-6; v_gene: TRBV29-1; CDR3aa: CSVETTGYSGANVLTF; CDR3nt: TGCAGCGTCGAGACGACAGGGTACTCTGGGGCCAACGTCCTGACTTTC
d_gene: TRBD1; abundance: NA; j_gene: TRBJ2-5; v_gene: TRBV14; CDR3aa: CASSQPGTVGETQYF; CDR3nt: TGTGCCAGCAGCCAACCCGGGACAGTGGGGGAGACCCAGTACTTC